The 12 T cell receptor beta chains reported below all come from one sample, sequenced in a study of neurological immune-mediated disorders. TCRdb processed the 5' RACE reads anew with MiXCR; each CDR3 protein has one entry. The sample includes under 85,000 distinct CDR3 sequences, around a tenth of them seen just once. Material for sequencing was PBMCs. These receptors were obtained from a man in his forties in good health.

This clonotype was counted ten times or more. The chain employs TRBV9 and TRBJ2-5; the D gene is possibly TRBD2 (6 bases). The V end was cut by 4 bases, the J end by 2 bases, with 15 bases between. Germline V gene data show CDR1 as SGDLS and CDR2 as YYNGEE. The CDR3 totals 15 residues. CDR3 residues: CASSSGGPRQETQYF. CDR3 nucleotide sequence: TGTGCCAGCAGCTCCGGAGGGCCAAGGCAAGAGACCCAGTACTTC.

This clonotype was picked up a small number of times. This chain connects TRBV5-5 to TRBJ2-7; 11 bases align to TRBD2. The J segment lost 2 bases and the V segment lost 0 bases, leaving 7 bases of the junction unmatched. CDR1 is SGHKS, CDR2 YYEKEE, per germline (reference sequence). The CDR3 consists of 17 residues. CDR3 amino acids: CASSLVLAGAGAYEQYF. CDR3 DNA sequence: TGTGCCAGCAGCTTGGTACTAGCGGGAGCGGGGGCCTACGAGCAGTACTTC.

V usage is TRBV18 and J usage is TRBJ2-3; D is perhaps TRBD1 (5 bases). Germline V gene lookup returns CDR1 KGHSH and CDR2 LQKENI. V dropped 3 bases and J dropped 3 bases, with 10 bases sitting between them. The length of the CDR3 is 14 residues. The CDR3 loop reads CASSPSGATDTQYF. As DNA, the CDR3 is TGTGCCAGCTCACCTTCTGGGGCGACAGATACGCAGTATTTT.

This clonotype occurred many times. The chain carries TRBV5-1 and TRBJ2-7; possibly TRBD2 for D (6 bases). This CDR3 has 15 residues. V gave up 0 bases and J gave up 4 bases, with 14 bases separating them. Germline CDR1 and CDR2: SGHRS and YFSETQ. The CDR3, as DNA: TGCGCCAGCAGCTTGGCCGGAGGGCCACAGTACGAGCAGTACTTC. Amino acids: CASSLAGGPQYEQYF.

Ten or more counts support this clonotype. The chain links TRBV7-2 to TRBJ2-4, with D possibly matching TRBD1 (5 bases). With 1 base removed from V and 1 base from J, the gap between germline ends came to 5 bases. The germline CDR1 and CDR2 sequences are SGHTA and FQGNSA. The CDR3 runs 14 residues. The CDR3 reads CASSLDRAKNIQYF. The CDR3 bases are TGTGCCAGCAGCTTAGACAGGGCCAAAAACATTCAGTACTTC. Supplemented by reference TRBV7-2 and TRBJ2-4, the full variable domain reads GAGVSQSPSNKVTEKGKDVELRCDPISGHTALYWYRQSLGQGLEFLIYFQGNSAPDKSGLPSDRFSAERTGGSVSTLTIQRTQQEDSAVYLCASSLDRAKNIQYFGAGTRLSVL.

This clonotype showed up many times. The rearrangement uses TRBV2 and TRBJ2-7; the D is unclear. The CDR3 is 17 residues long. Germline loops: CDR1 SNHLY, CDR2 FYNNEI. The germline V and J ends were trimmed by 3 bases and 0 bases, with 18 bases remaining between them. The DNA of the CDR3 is TGTGCCAGCAGTGATCTCCCCGACATGTTGTCCTCCTACGAGCAGTACTTC. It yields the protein CASSDLPDMLSSYEQYF.

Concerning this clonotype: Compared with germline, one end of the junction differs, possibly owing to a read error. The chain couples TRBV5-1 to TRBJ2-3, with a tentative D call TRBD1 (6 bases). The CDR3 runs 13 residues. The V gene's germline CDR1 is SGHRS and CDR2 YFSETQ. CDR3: CASSRTDTYTQYF. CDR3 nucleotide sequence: TGCGCCAGCAGCCGGACAGACACATATACACAGTATTTT. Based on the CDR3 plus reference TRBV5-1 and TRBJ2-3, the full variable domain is KAGVTQTPRYLIKTRGQQVTLSCSPISGHRSVSWYQQTPGQGLQFLFEYFSETQRNKGNFPGRFSGRQFSNSRSEMNVSTLELGDSALYLCASSRTDTYTQYFGPGTRLTVL.

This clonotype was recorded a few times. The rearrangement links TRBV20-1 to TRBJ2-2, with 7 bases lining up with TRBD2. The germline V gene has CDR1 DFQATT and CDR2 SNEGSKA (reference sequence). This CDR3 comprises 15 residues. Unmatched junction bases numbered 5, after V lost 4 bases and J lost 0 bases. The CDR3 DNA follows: TGCAGTGCTATGTCTAGCGGTGCGAACACCGGGGAGCTGTTTTTT. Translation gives CSAMSSGANTGELFF.

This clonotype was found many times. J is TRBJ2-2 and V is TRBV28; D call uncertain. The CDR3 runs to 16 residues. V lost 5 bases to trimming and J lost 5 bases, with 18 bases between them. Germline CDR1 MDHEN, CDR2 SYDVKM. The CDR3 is CASSPPRVLSTGELFF. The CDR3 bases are TGTGCCAGCAGTCCCCCCCGGGTCCTTTCAACCGGGGAGCTGTTTTTT.

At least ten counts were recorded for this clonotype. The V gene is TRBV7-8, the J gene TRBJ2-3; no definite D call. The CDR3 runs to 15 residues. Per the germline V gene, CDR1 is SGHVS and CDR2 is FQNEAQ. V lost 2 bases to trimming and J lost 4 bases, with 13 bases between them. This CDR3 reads CASSLNCEVPDTQYF. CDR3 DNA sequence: TGTGCCAGCAGCTTAAATTGTGAAGTCCCAGATACGCAGTATTTT.

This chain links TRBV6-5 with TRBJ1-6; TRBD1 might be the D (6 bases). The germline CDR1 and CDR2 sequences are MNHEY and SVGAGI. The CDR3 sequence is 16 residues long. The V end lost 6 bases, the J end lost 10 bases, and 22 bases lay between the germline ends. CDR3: CASRRRQVGTGSPLHF. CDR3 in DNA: TGTGCCAGCAGGAGGAGACAGGTGGGAACGGGGTCACCCCTCCACTTT.

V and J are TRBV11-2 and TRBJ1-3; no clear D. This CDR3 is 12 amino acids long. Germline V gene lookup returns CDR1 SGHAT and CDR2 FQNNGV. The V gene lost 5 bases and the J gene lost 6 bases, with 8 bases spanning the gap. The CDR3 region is CASSPNLNTIYF. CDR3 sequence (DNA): TGTGCCAGCAGCCCGAATCTAAACACCATATATTTT.